Here is one TCR beta chain with its context. Its recognized antigen is unknown. Qualities for individual bases were not recorded, and no much larger clone is one base off. Taken from the germline V gene, the CDR1 and CDR2 loops are KGHSH and LQKENI. Inclusive of the bounding cysteine and phenylalanine, the CDR3 is 14 residues long. Of the read, only the CDR3 DNA is kept; its 42 bases are in frame from base 1. The junction carries 11 bases between V and J, which are trimmed by 2 bases and 4 bases respectively. The immunoSEQ multiplex PCR assay was used to generate TCR libraries, with TCR-beta and/or TCR-alpha/delta assays applied to each sample. The amplified TCR libraries were sequenced on the Illumina high-throughput platform. The paper's processing steps were these. Clustering and dimensionality reduction were performed using pairwise TCRdist distances among GMM-specific receptors from ex vivo sorted or in vitro expanded T cells. Each clinical repertoire was scored by mean NN-distance, the average TCRdist to the nearest 10% of tetramer-positive reference sequences. GEM TCR motif frequency was computed as the fraction of unique TCRs matching known GEM sequences by V/J usage and CDR3 length. Linear discriminant analysis with leave-one-out cross-validation, implemented in scikit-learn, was used to classify active tuberculosis. As stored in TCRdb, this immuneACCESS dataset retains in-frame rearrangements with V and J assigned. A fraction of the clones does not appear; measured against another copy, unresolved V genes explain less than half of the discrepancy, and the remainder lacks a known reason. From that table come the V and J calls and clone size; the DNA was used to work out D and trimming. The sample table shows about 33,000 clones, and about 92% are seen once. 7% of the sample is held by the ten biggest clonotypes.

What the time point label conveys for this sample: new active TB diagnosis, blood taken before or within 7 days of starting treatment. Active tuberculosis patients were HIV-seronegative South African adults aged 18 years or older with a new diagnosis. Confirmation of active tuberculosis came from positive sputum smear microscopy and/or a positive M. tuberculosis culture. Unsorted cryopreserved PBMC were immunosequenced, covering on average roughly 98,000 T cells per clinical donor. The sample belongs to a study of T cells in tuberculosis (dated by TCRdb to about 2018). A note on the overall study: To characterize T cells specific for the mycobacterial lipid antigen glucose monomycolate (GMM), the study used CD1B tetramers together with high-throughput TCR immunosequencing. With around 10 people per group, a South African clinical cohort compared IGRA-negative adolescents, IGRA-positive adolescents with latent tuberculosis, and adults with active tuberculosis. Active tuberculosis patient PBMC were archived before or within 7 days of starting standard anti-tuberculosis treatment. General conclusions and limits of the study: An accuracy of around 88% (AUROC 0.85 to 0.95) was reached by a classifier using the diverse GMM-specific repertoire, compared with 60% to 70% accuracy when GEM motif frequencies were used. Compared with IGRA-negative controls, TCR-alpha repertoires from active tuberculosis had smaller mean NN-distances to GMM-specific TCRs, which suggests that these TCRs underwent clonal expansion. Clinical samples were chosen by availability of cryopreserved specimens, and active tuberculosis cases were adults while controls were adolescents. The smaller NN-distances in active tuberculosis patients were driven in part by shorter CDR3-alpha lengths, while the difference seen for TCR-beta was not statistically significant.

The sample was PBMCs, taken at tuberculosis diagnosis. This TCR was sampled from an adult with tuberculosis. Some clones in this sample may be carry-over from other donors' samples. Rearrangement joined TRBV18 to TRBJ1-2, with the D gene too uncertain to name. The CDR3: CASSPDTDLYGYTF. The DNA sequence reads TGTGCCAGCTCACCAGACACAGATCTCTATGGCTACACCTTC.